This T cell receptor beta chain was identified during a study of technical replicates of blood from a handful of donors. The ends lost 7 bases at V and 0 bases at J; junction bases unmatched: 7. Germline loops: CDR1 SGHRS, CDR2 YFSETQ. The CDR3 runs 15 residues. Profiling relied on immunoSEQ multiplex PCR, and the TCRdb table lists in-frame clones only, not all of them. The data contain 76,000 or so clones, around nine tenths of them singletons. The material sequenced was T cells isolated from PBMCs. The sequence came from a human donor in good health. This chain connects TRBV5-1 to TRBJ2-3, with TRBD2 identical over 8 bases. CDR3 DNA: TGCGCCAGCCGGAGAACGGGAGGGAGCACAGATACGCAGTATTTT. Translating it yields CASRRTGGSTDTQYF.